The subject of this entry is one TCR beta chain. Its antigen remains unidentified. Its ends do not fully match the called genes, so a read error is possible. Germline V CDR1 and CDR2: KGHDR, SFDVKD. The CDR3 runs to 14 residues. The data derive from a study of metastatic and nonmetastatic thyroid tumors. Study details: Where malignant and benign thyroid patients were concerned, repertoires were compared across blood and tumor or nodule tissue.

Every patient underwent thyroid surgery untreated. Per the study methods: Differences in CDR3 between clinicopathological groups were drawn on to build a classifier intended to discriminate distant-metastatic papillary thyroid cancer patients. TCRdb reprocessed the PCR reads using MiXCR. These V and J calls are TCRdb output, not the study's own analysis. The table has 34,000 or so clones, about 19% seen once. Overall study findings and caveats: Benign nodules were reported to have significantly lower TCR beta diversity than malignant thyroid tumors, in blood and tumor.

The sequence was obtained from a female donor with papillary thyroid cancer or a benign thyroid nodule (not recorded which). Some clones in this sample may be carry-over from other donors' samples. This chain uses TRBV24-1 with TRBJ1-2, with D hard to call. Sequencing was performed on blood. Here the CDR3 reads CATSDGHNNYGYSF. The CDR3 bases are TGTGCCACCAGTGATGGCCACAACAACTATGGATACTCCTTC.